This T cell receptor beta chain was captured in a study of CD8 T cells in Susac syndrome (dated by TCRdb to about 2019). Regarding the study in general: Of the Susac syndrome patients who were sequenced, more than 5 had clinically active disease and roughly eight were in clinical remission. Whether CD8+ T cell activation and differentiation in Susac syndrome was antigen driven was tested using repertoire sequencing. At blood withdrawal, Susac syndrome patients were therapy-naive, treated with corticosteroids (with IVIg additionally given to some), or treated with IVIg alone. Broad study findings and their caveats: No clonal expansion was detected in the CD4+ T cell repertoire of Susac syndrome patients. The study acknowledged that relatively few individuals were included in the TCR sequencing and HLA analysis.

V sheds 5 bases and J sheds 3 bases, leaving 18 bases between their ends. The germline V gene (reference sequence) yields SEHNR for CDR1 and FQNEAQ for CDR2. Measured from the cysteine to the phenylalanine, the CDR3 is 16 residues long. Only the CDR3 region is kept as DNA, spanning 48 bases read in frame from base 1. A remark on this clonotype: Its specific antigen is unknown. No base-level quality is on record; no much larger clone is a single base apart.

RNA was extracted with the RNeasy kit and roughly 0.45 to 1 ug was reverse transcribed using random hexamers. TCR beta CDR3 regions were amplified with the immunoSEQ multiplex PCR assay covering 54 Vbeta and 13 Jbeta segments. Bias from PCR amplification was corrected by using a synthetic template baseline for primer optimization and for computational correction. The authors' analysis ran thus. Only productive sequences were kept, with reads annotated to V, D and J genes according to IMGT and analyzed in immunoSEQ Analyzer. To calculate clonality, Shannon entropy was normalized by log2 of the number of productive unique sequences and then subtracted from one. For each patient and control, public and private clones were evaluated within the 100 most prevalent clones. Susac-specific clones were defined as absent from healthy and MS cohorts, 850 to 1,300 published viral clones and other ImmuneACCESS disease sequences. The public reads were reanalyzed by TCRdb: fastp trimming at Q25, MiXCR alignment, in-frame beta chains only. Rows with a matching CDR3 protein are joined into one entry that keeps the most common DNA and genes. The V and J calls follow TCRdb's processing rather than the paper's. The sample table contains about 71,000 distinct CDR3 sequences; only one count was recorded for roughly 93% of them. The top ten clones comprise approximately 0.15% of the sample.

Peripheral blood CD8+ and CD4+ T cells from healthy donors, Susac syndrome patients and multiple sclerosis patients were profiled using high-throughput TCR beta sequencing. The Susac syndrome patients fulfilled recently defined diagnostic criteria for definite or probable disease. Bulk CD8+ and CD4+ T cells were purified by magnetic negative isolation, while CD8+ TEMRA cells were enriched using FACS. Blood was drawn into EDTA tubes, processed within 24 hours, and PBMCs were isolated by density gradient centrifugation. PBMCs intended for TCR sequencing were cryopreserved in liquid nitrogen and thawed later in a water bath at 37 degrees C. Purity of sorted or isolated CD4+, CD8+ and CD8+ TEMRA cells was at least 90%.

The sample was CD4+ T cells from PBMCs. Recombination linked TRBV7-9 to TRBJ2-3; the D call is possibly TRBD1 or TRBD2, each sharing 7 bases. This TCR derives from a human donor with Susac syndrome. The CDR3: CASSPSRGRGTDTQYF. The DNA sequence is given as TGTGCCAGCAGCCCATCCAGGGGGAGGGGTACAGATACGCAGTATTTT.